This T cell receptor beta chain was observed in a study of cytomegalovirus exposure and HLA in healthy donors. PCR was performed using 60 Vbeta and 13 Jbeta primers. Profiling relied on immunoSEQ multiplex PCR, and the TCRdb table lists in-frame clones only, not all of them. The sample includes roughly 63,000 clones, around 68% of them seen just once. Regarding this clone: As yet, its antigen is unknown.

Study results and limitations: Most TCR sequences showed up rarely, but some public TCRs showed up in many donors. A few CMV-associated chains proved CMV antigen-specific in vitro. Using the classifier, cytomegalovirus status was reportedly diagnosed with high specificity and sensitivity.

V gave up 6 bases and J gave up 7 bases, with 12 bases separating them. The CDR3 extends over 12 amino acids. Germline CDR1 and CDR2: LNHDA and SQIVND (reference sequence). The source material was PBMCs. V and J are TRBV19 and TRBJ1-1; D remains unclear. This TCR was recovered from a man aged 45-65 years in good health and CMV-seropositive. In nucleotides, the CDR3 is TGTGCCAGTAGACCCGGGGTAGGTGAAGCTTTCTTT. Its protein product is CASRPGVGEAFF.